These T cell receptor beta chains were read from a single sample in a study of Tregs in tolerant kidney transplant recipients. Sequencing was performed with immunoSEQ multiplex PCR; in TCRdb, only in-frame clones are kept and a portion is missing. The sample lists some 90,000 clones, approximately 92% seen once, with 4.7% in the top ten. Sequenced sample: CD8+ T cells from blood. All receptors come from a human donor in good health. CDR3s include the opening cysteine and the closing phenylalanine or tryptophan. The D gene is left open where the match is weak. The size of a clone is reported for some rows only, either as once, few or many, or as a class for expanded clones.

cdr3_length j_call v_call d_call clone_size cdr3_aa cdr3_nt
14 TRBJ1-1 TRBV5-1 NA NA CASSLGHPRTEAFF TGCGCCAGCAGCTTAGGACACCCCCGGACTGAAGCTTTCTTT
12 TRBJ2-7 TRBV2 NA NA CASTGGGHEQYF TGTGCCAGCACGGGAGGGGGCCACGAGCAGTACTTC
16 TRBJ2-7 TRBV10-3 TRBD1 NA CAITNPGQGGSYEQYF TGTGCCATCACCAACCCCGGACAGGGCGGATCCTACGAGCAGTACTTC
16 TRBJ2-7 TRBV6-1 NA once CASSEGGYIYPYEQYF TGTGCCAGCAGTGAAGGTGGCTATATATACCCCTACGAGCAGTACTTC
11 TRBJ2-1 TRBV7-9 NA NA CASSLVDEQFF TGTGCCAGCAGCTTAGTTGATGAGCAGTTCTTC
15 TRBJ2-1 TRBV9 TRBD2 NA CASSVTGTSGDEQFF TGTGCCAGCAGCGTGACCGGGACTAGTGGCGATGAGCAGTTCTTC
15 TRBJ2-1 TRBV7-9 NA NA CASSLAGAGYNEQFF TGTGCCAGCAGCTTAGCAGGGGCCGGGTACAATGAGCAGTTCTTC
16 TRBJ2-7 TRBV7-8 TRBD1 NA CASSLATGGPGYEQYF TGTGCCAGCAGCTTAGCGACAGGGGGGCCTGGGTACGAGCAGTACTTC
15 TRBJ1-1 TRBV19 NA few CASSIVGSPSVEAFF TGTGCCAGTAGTATCGTCGGGAGCCCCTCTGTTGAAGCTTTCTTT
14 TRBJ2-3 TRBV9 NA NA CASSAWDSTDTQYF TGTGCCAGCAGCGCATGGGACTCCACAGATACGCAGTATTTT